The 12 T cell receptor beta chains presented below share a single source sample, sequenced in a study of T cells in tuberculosis. Time point specified: new active TB diagnosis, blood taken before or within 7 days of starting treatment. The repertoire was sequenced with immunoSEQ multiplex PCR; TCRdb's copy has only in-frame clones and lacks some. The top ten clones hold approximately 7% of a sample with over 25,000 clones, about 90% of them seen once. Sequences were derived from PBMCs, sampled at tuberculosis diagnosis. These receptors originate from an adult with tuberculosis. Some clones in this sample may be carry-over from other donors' samples.

This chain joins TRBV29-1 and TRBJ2-2; 9 nucleotides agree with TRBD1. The V gene's germline CDR1 is SQVTM and CDR2 ANQGSEA. V lost 6 bases, J lost 1 base, and 6 bases stayed unmatched. This CDR3 has 15 amino acids. CDR3 in DNA: TGCAGCGTCACCCACAGGGGGCAGAACACCGGGGAGCTGTTTTTT. It specifies CSVTHRGQNTGELFF.

V gene TRBV5-6 combines with J gene TRBJ1-5, with a possible D match to TRBD1 (6 bases). The CDR3 runs to 15 residues. CDR1 and CDR2 from the germline V gene are SGHDT and YYEEEE. V was shortened by 0 bases and J by 3 bases, with 10 bases between the two germline ends. CDR3 in amino acids: CASSLGGHFNQPQHF. Written as DNA, the CDR3 is TGTGCCAGCAGCTTGGGGGGACACTTCAATCAGCCCCAGCATTTT. Variable domain in full (rest from reference TRBV5-6 and TRBJ1-5): DAGVTQSPTHLIKTRGQQVTLRCSPKSGHDTVSWYQQALGQGPQFIFQYYEEEERQRGNFPDRFSGHQFPNYSSELNVNALLLGDSALYLCASSLGGHFNQPQHFGDGTRLSIL.

This chain links TRBV5-4 with TRBJ2-1, with 10 bases aligning to TRBD2. This CDR3 is 15 amino acids long. Germline V gives CDR1 SGHNT, CDR2 YYREEE (reference sequence). Unmatched junction bases numbered 6, after V lost 4 bases and J lost 5 bases. The CDR3 DNA is TGTGCCAGCAGCCCAGCGGGGGGGGTGAACAATGAGCAGTTCTTC. Encoded protein: CASSPAGGVNNEQFF.

This chain joins TRBV5-5 and TRBJ2-7, with a weak D call TRBD1 (5 bases). V lost 7 bases and J lost 3, with 20 bases in between. Germline CDR1 and CDR2: SGHKS and YYEKEE (reference sequence). The CDR3 sequence is 15 residues long. The CDR3 coding sequence is TGTGCCAGCTCCTCTTCCCAGGGTGGCTACTACGAGCAGTACTTC. Its protein product is CASSSSQGGYYEQYF.

The chain uses TRBV7-6 and TRBJ2-2; the match to TRBD2 covers 14 bases. The CDR3 extends over 22 amino acids. Germline loops: CDR1 SGHVS, CDR2 FNYEAQ. The J segment lost 3 bases and the V segment lost 1 base, leaving 16 bases of the junction unmatched. The CDR3 nucleotides are TGTGCCAGCAGCTTAGTCTGGGGGACTAGCGGGGGCCAAGGCCCTCACACCGGGGAGCTGTTTTTT. This sequence encodes CASSLVWGTSGGQGPHTGELFF. Full variable domain (remainder filled in from reference TRBV7-6 and TRBJ2-2): GAGVSQSPRYKVTKRGQDVALRCDPISGHVSLYWYRQALGQGPEFLTYFNYEAQQDKSGLPNDRFSAERPEGSISTLTIQRTEQRDSAMYRCASSLVWGTSGGQGPHTGELFFGEGSRLTVL.

V gene TRBV19 combines with J gene TRBJ2-2, with TRBD1 as a possible D gene (5 bases). Between the trimmed V and J ends, which lost 0 bases and 0 bases, there was a span of 11 bases. Germline-derived CDR1 and CDR2 are LNHDA and SQIVND (reference sequence). This CDR3 contains 17 residues. CDR3 DNA sequence: TGTGCCAGTAGTATAGAGTCAGGGTCCGCGAACACCGGGGAGCTGTTTTTT. Protein sequence: CASSIESGSANTGELFF.

The chain combines TRBV6-5 with TRBJ1-6, with 7 bases matching TRBD1. Unmatched junction bases numbered 5, after V lost 6 bases and J lost 6 bases. Germline assignment: CDR1 MNHEY and CDR2 SVGAGI. CDR3 length: 14 amino acids. CDR3 sequence (DNA): TGTGCCAGCAGAGACAGGGAATTTAATTCACCCCTCCACTTT. Protein: CASRDREFNSPLHF.

V gene TRBV5-8 combines with J gene TRBJ2-3; 8 bases fit TRBD1. This CDR3 spans 15 amino acids. The V and J ends lost 0 bases and 2 bases, in that order; junction bases with no gene match: 2. Germline V gene sequence: CDR1 SGHTS, CDR2 YDEGEE. CDR3 region: CASSLGTGTTDTQYF. DNA for the CDR3: TGTGCCAGCAGCTTGGGGACAGGGACCACAGATACGCAGTATTTT.

The rearrangement uses TRBV2 and TRBJ2-5, with a tentative D call TRBD1 (6 bases). The J call may not be correct, given that the DNA end is closer to TRBJ2-7. The germline CDR1 and CDR2 sequences are SNHLY and FYNNEI. This CDR3 region has 13 residues. CDR3 bases: TGTGCCAGCATAGAGGACAGTGCTTACGAGCAGTACTTC. Translation gives CASIEDSAYEQYF.

This clone occurred once. The same CDR3 can be traced to other DNA sequences in this sample. Here the CDR3 reads CASSTRQGYSGANVLTF. CDR3 nucleotides: TGTGCCAGTAGTACCAGACAGGGCTACTCTGGGGCCAACGTCCTGACTTTC. The chain has TRBV19 and TRBJ2-6; 7 bases match TRBD1. Germline CDR1 is LNHDA and CDR2 is SQIVND (reference sequence). The V segment lost 4 bases and the J segment 0 bases; nucleotides outside the gene matches: 6. CDR3 length: 17 amino acids.

Concerning this clone itself: The junction departs from germline at one end; a sequencing error may be responsible. This rearrangement joins TRBV6-6 to TRBJ1-1; tentative D call: TRBD1 (5 bases). The length of the CDR3 is 15 residues. The germline V gene has CDR1 MNHNY and CDR2 SVGAGI (reference sequence). The CDR3 region is CVSSYGHPKDTEAFF. The CDR3 nucleotides read TGTGTCAGCAGCTACGGACACCCGAAGGACACTGAAGCTTTCTTT.

The chain couples TRBV5-1 to TRBJ1-4; no definite D call. The V gene's germline CDR1 is SGHRS and CDR2 YFSETQ. V was cut by 4 bases and J by 8 bases, with 18 bases left in between. This CDR3 spans 15 amino acids. CDR3 bases: TGCGCCAGCAGCCAAGATCAGGCCCCCTCGGAAAAACTGTTTTTT. Translated, it gives CASSQDQAPSEKLFF.